This passage covers 25 T cell receptor beta chains from one sample sequenced in a study of chemoradiotherapy in HPV16-positive cancers. Clones were read by immunoSEQ multiplex PCR, and TCRdb kept only the in-frame ones, dropping some. The profile shows several thousand clones, 85% to 90% of them singletons. This specimen was taken from a patient who underwent chemoradiotherapy. These TCRs come from a human donor with HPV-associated anogenital cancer.

V usage is TRBV7-2 and J usage is TRBJ1-1; D not certain. V was cut by 1 base and J by 0 bases, with 9 bases left in between. Germline V gene data show CDR1 as SGHTA and CDR2 as FQGNSA. CDR3 length: 15 amino acids. The CDR3 region has the DNA TGTGCCAGCAGCTTAGAAGCGGTCATGAACACTGAAGCTTTCTTT. Translated, it gives CASSLEAVMNTEAFF.

This clone was found a few times. The chain recombines TRBV4-2 with TRBJ1-1; 7 bases match TRBD1. The CDR3 consists of 15 residues. CDR1 is LGHNA and CDR2 is YNFKEQ in the germline V gene. Losses at the gene ends were 1 base for V and 5 bases for J; bases not matched to a gene: 7. In DNA form, the CDR3 reads TGTGCCAGCAGCCAAGCCCGGACAGGAGGGACTGAAGCTTTCTTT. Its translation is CASSQARTGGTEAFF.

Here the CDR3 DNA reads TGTGCCAGCAGTGAGGGGACACCCTATCAGCCCCAGCATTTT. Protein product: CASSEGTPYQPQHF. V usage is TRBV6-1 and J usage is TRBJ1-5; possible D gene TRBD1, 6 bases. Per germline, CDR1 MNHNS and CDR2 SASEGT. This CDR3 spans 14 amino acids. V lost 3 bases to trimming and J lost 5 bases, with 11 bases between them.

The chain combines TRBV7-2 with TRBJ2-2; D is unresolved. Germline CDR1 is SGHTA and CDR2 is FQGNSA. V lost 6 bases, J lost 6 bases, and 14 bases lay in between. The CDR3 spans 14 residues. Here the CDR3 DNA reads TGTGCCAGCAGTTTGGGCTATTACGCCGGGGAGCTGTTTTTT. Protein sequence: CASSLGYYAGELFF.

The chain combines TRBV18 with TRBJ2-7, with 14 bases aligning to TRBD2. Germline lookup yields CDR1 KGHSH and CDR2 LQKENI. V was pared by 0 bases and J by 0 bases, with 7 bases of the junction left unmatched. This CDR3 contains 19 residues. CDR3 nucleotides: TGTGCCAGCTCACCACCCGGGACTAGCGGGAGCCTAAGCTCCTACGAGCAGTACTTC. Translating it yields CASSPPGTSGSLSSYEQYF.

This clone was counted only a few times. The chain combines TRBV5-8 with TRBJ2-7; D call uncertain. V lost 1 base and J 2 bases, leaving 13 bases between the germline ends. The germline V gene has CDR1 SGHTS and CDR2 YDEGEE. CDR3 length: 15 amino acids. The CDR3 DNA reads as TGTGCCAGCAGCTTGAATGGCCCAGGAGCCTACGAGCAGTACTTC. Its translation: CASSLNGPGAYEQYF.

The genes are TRBV7-9 and TRBJ2-7; D is unresolved. Looked up from germline, CDR1 is SEHNR and CDR2 is FQNEAQ (reference sequence). Trimming shortened V by 5 bases and J by 3 bases, and 8 bases separated the two germline ends. CDR3 size: 12 residues. CDR3 sequence: CASSADGYEQYF. The CDR3 DNA sequence: TGTGCCAGCAGCGCAGACGGCTACGAGCAGTACTTC.

The DNA of the CDR3 is TGTGCCAGCAGCTGGACAGGGCCCTCTGGGGGTGAGCAGTTCTTC. Protein product: CASSWTGPSGGEQFF. This sequence joins TRBV7-2 and TRBJ2-1, with 8 bases matching TRBD1. The germline gives CDR1 SGHTA, CDR2 FQGNSA. The CDR3 extends over 15 amino acids. After removal of 4 bases from V and 9 bases from J, the junction contained 11 bases not matched to a gene. The full variable domain, its missing parts supplied by reference TRBV7-2 and TRBJ2-1, is GAGVSQSPSNKVTEKGKDVELRCDPISGHTALYWYRQSLGQGLEFLIYFQGNSAPDKSGLPSDRFSAERTGGSVSTLTIQRTQQEDSAVYLCASSWTGPSGGEQFFGPGTRLTVL.

V and J are TRBV19 and TRBJ1-1; no reliable D call. The CDR3 loop spans 15 amino acids. In germline, CDR1 is LNHDA, CDR2 SQIVND (reference sequence). V dropped 3 bases and J dropped 1 base, with 12 bases sitting between them. The CDR3 loop reads CASSISTLKNTEAFF. The CDR3 nucleotides read TGTGCCAGTAGTATTTCCACTTTGAAGAACACTGAAGCTTTCTTT.

The chain is built from TRBV4-2 and TRBJ2-7; no reliable D call. Germline loops: CDR1 LGHNA, CDR2 YNFKEQ. The CDR3 spans 15 residues. V was cut by 4 bases and J by 3 bases, with 16 bases left in between. The CDR3 sequence: CASSRNLGSLYEQYF. CDR3 DNA: TGTGCCAGCAGCCGGAACTTGGGTTCGCTCTACGAGCAGTACTTC.

The chain has TRBV5-6 and TRBJ2-2; a weak D match, TRBD1 (5 bases). V lost 4 bases and J 3 bases, leaving 16 bases between the germline ends. The CDR3 covers 16 residues. Per germline, CDR1 SGHDT and CDR2 YYEEEE. This chain's CDR3 is CASSPVPGRYTGELFF. The CDR3 nucleotides are TGTGCCAGCAGCCCGGTTCCAGGGCGGTACACCGGGGAGCTGTTTTTT.

This sequence joins TRBV10-2 and TRBJ1-3; D not resolved. V dropped 1 base and J dropped 7 bases, with 2 bases sitting between them. In germline, CDR1 is WSHSY, CDR2 SAAADI. The CDR3 totals 11 residues. This CDR3 reads CASSELNTIYF. The CDR3, as DNA: TGCGCCAGCAGTGAGTTGAACACCATATATTTT.

This chain links TRBV5-1 with TRBJ2-2, with 9 bases that match TRBD1. Per germline, CDR1 SGHRS and CDR2 YFSETQ. This CDR3 region has 15 residues. With V trimmed by 0 bases and J by 5 bases, 2 bases remained unmatched. CDR3 region: CASSLVGTGTGELFF. For the CDR3, the DNA is TGCGCCAGCAGCTTGGTAGGGACAGGGACCGGGGAGCTGTTTTTT.

This clone was seen only once. This rearrangement joins TRBV7-8 to TRBJ1-5, with D hard to call. V lost 5 bases and J 12 bases, leaving 14 bases between the germline ends. The CDR3 runs 12 residues. Germline V gene data show CDR1 as SGHVS and CDR2 as FQNEAQ. CDR3: CASSQKPGGQHF. DNA of the CDR3: TGTGCCAGCAGCCAGAAGCCGGGAGGCCAGCATTTT.

The chain joins TRBV18 to TRBJ1-3; 7 bases map to TRBD1. This CDR3 comprises 14 residues. Germline CDR1 reads KGHSH; CDR2 reads LQKENI. Trimming took 6 bases from V and 1 from J; bases not matched to a gene: 3. The CDR3 coding sequence is TGTGCCAGCTCGCGGGACAGTTCTGGAAACACCATATATTTT. Encoded protein: CASSRDSSGNTIYF.

This sequence joins TRBV4-1 and TRBJ2-3; TRBD2 might be the D (5 bases). V gave up 2 bases and J gave up 2 bases, with 14 bases separating them. Germline lookup yields CDR1 MGHRA and CDR2 YSYEKL. The CDR3 extends over 16 amino acids. CDR3 protein: CASSQRERGTTDTQYF. The CDR3 region has the DNA TGCGCCAGCAGCCAACGGGAACGGGGAACCACAGATACGCAGTATTTT.

This chain connects TRBV7-2 to TRBJ2-7, with D tentatively TRBD2 (7 bases). The V and J ends lost 5 bases and 6 bases respectively, with 26 bases between them. The CDR3 totals 17 residues. Germline assignment: CDR1 SGHTA and CDR2 FQGNSA. The CDR3 region is CASSLGGAGASLGEQYF. DNA for the CDR3: TGTGCCAGCAGCCTGGGCGGGGCGGGGGCATCTTTAGGCGAGCAGTACTTC.

J is TRBJ2-1 and V is TRBV7-3; 11 nucleotides agree with TRBD2. The germline V gene has CDR1 SGHTA and CDR2 FQGTGA. The CDR3 extends over 14 amino acids. V shed 5 bases, J shed 6 bases, and the junction held 3 bases outside the gene matches. The DNA of the CDR3 is TGTGCCAGCAGCATTAGCGGGGGGGGCAATGAGCAGTTCTTC. It encodes CASSISGGGNEQFF.

The chain is built from TRBV27 and TRBJ1-1; 8 bases line up with TRBD1. V shed 4 bases and J 3 bases; nucleotides not matched to a gene: 7. Germline V gives CDR1 MNHEY, CDR2 SMNVEV (reference sequence). There are 15 residues in the CDR3. The CDR3 nucleotides are TGTGCCAGCAGTTCCGGACAGGGTAGGGACACTGAAGCTTTCTTT. This sequence encodes CASSSGQGRDTEAFF.

This clone was seen a single time. J is TRBJ1-5 and V is TRBV2; D gene uncertain. V gave up 3 bases and J gave up 5 bases, with 8 bases separating them. Germline V gives CDR1 SNHLY, CDR2 FYNNEI. The CDR3 covers 13 residues. For the CDR3, the DNA is TGTGCCAGCAGTGACAGGCGGGATCAGCCCCAGCATTTT. Translated, it gives CASSDRRDQPQHF.

The chain couples TRBV23-1 to TRBJ1-5; D possibly corresponds to TRBD1 (6 bases). TRBV23-1 is flagged as an ORF with uncertain function. The CDR3 runs to 13 residues. V was clipped by 2 bases and J by 14 bases, with 16 bases between them. Here the CDR3 DNA reads TGCGCCAGCAGTCAAGGGGGGCCGGGAGAGAAGCATTTT. This encodes CASSQGGPGEKHF.

The V gene is TRBV9, the J gene TRBJ1-2, with D maybe TRBD1 (6 bases). CDR1 and CDR2 (germline): SGDLS, YYNGEE. The V gene lost 3 bases and the J gene lost 4 bases, with 16 bases spanning the gap. This CDR3 is 15 amino acids long. The CDR3 loop reads CASSAHQQGPYGYTF. The CDR3 DNA is TGTGCCAGCAGCGCCCACCAACAGGGACCCTATGGCTACACCTTC.

The gene calls are TRBV10-1 and TRBJ2-6, with D unresolved. V dropped 5 bases and J dropped 4 bases, with 3 bases sitting between them. The V gene's germline CDR1 is WNHNN and CDR2 SYGVQD (reference sequence). This CDR3 is 12 amino acids long. The CDR3 sequence: CASSSGANVLTF. As DNA, the CDR3 is TGCGCCAGCAGTTCGGGGGCCAACGTCCTGACTTTC.

With regard to this clone: The germline gene is not matched at one end of the junction; a read error may be the cause. The V call is TRBV7-7, the J call TRBJ2-2; D gene unclear. CDR1 SSHAT and CDR2 FNYEAQ come from the germline V gene (reference sequence). CDR3 size: 13 residues. CDR3 nucleotide sequence: TGTGCTAGCAGTCCATCGTACACCGGGGAGCTGTTTTTT. This codes for CASSPSYTGELFF.

The rearrangement links TRBV27 to TRBJ1-1; possible D gene TRBD1, 5 bases. Germline lookup yields CDR1 MNHEY and CDR2 SMNVEV (reference sequence). V was shortened by 6 bases and J by 2 bases, with 16 bases between the two germline ends. This CDR3 comprises 15 residues. CDR3 sequence: CASSPGGGSNTEAFF. The CDR3 bases are TGTGCCAGCAGCCCGGGGGGGGGTAGTAACACTGAAGCTTTCTTT.